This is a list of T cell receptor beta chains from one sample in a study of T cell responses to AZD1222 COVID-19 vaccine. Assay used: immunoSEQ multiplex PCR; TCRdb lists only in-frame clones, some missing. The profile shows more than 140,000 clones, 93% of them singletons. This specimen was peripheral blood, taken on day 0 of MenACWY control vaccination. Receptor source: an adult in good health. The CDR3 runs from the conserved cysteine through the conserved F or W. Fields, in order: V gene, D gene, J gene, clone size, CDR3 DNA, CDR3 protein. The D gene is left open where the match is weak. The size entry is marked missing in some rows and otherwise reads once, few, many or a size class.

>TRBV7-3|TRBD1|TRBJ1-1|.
TGTGCCAGCAGCTTAGGGGACAGGGTTGAAGCTTTCTTT
CASSLGDRVEAFF
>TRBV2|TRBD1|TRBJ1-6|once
TGTGCCAGCAGTTACAGGGGGCTTAATTCACCCCTCCACTTT
CASSYRGLNSPLHF
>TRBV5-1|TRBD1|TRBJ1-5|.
TGCGCCAGCAGCAAGGGGACAGGAGGTTTGGAGCCCCAGCATTTT
CASSKGTGGLEPQHF
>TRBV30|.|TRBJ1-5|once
TGTGCCTGGAATATAGGGGGAAACGGGCCCCAGCATTTT
CAWNIGGNGPQHF
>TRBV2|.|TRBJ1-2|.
TGTGCCAGCACGAGGGAGGGACGGCTCTATGGCTACACCTTC
CASTREGRLYGYTF
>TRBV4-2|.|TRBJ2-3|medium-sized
TGTGCCAGCAGCCAAGCCGAGGCTAGCACAGATACGCAGTATTTT
CASSQAEASTDTQYF
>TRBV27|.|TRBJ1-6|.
TGTGCCAGCAGTCCCACAGGCGAATCCTATAATTCACCCCTCCACTTT
CASSPTGESYNSPLHF
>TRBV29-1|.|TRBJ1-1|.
TGCAGCGTTGATACTTTGGGGGACACCCCTGAAGCTTTCTTT
CSVDTLGDTPEAFF
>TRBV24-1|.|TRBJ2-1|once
TGTGCCACCAGTGATTTAAACAGGGCTACCGATGAGCAGTTCTTC
CATSDLNRATDEQFF
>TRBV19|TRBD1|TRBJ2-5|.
TGTGCCAGTAGTGCCGGCAGGGGGCCGGTCGGGGAGACCCAGTACTTC
CASSAGRGPVGETQYF
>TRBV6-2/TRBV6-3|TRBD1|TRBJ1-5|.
TGTGCCAGCAGCCGACAGGGGAGCAGGAGCAATCAGCCCCAGCATTTT
CASSRQGSRSNQPQHF
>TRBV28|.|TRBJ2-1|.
TGTGCCAGCAGTTGGGGATTCGACCGAACCTACAATGAGCAGTTCTTC
CASSWGFDRTYNEQFF
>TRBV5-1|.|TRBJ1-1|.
TGCGCCAGCAGCTTGGCAAGCATGAACACTGAAGCTTTCTTT
CASSLASMNTEAFF
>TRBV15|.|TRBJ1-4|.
TGTGCCACCAGCAGAGAAGGGAGGGCTAATGAAAAACTGTTTTTT
CATSREGRANEKLFF
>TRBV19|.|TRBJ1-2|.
TGTGCCAGTAGTATAAGGTCAGGGCAGTATGGCTACACCTTC
CASSIRSGQYGYTF